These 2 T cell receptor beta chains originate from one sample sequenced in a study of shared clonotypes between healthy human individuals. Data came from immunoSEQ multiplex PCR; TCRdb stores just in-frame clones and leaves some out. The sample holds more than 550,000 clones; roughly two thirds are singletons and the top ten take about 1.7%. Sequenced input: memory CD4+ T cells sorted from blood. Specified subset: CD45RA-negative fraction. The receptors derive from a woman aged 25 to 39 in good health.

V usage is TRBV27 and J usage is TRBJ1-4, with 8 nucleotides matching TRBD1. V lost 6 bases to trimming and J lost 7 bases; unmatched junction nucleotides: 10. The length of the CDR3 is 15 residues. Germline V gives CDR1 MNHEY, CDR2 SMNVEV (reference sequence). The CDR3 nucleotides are TGTGCCAGCAGATCCCTACAGGGGGGGGGTGAAAAACTGTTTTTT. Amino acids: CASRSLQGGGEKLFF.

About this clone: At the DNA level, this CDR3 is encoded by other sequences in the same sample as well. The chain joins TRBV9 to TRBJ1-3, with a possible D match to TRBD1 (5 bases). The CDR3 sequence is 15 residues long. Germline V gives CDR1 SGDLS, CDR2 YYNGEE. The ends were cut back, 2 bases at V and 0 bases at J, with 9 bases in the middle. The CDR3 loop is CASSVDSSSGNTIYF. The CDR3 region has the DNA TGTGCCAGCAGCGTCGACAGTTCCTCTGGAAACACCATATATTTT.